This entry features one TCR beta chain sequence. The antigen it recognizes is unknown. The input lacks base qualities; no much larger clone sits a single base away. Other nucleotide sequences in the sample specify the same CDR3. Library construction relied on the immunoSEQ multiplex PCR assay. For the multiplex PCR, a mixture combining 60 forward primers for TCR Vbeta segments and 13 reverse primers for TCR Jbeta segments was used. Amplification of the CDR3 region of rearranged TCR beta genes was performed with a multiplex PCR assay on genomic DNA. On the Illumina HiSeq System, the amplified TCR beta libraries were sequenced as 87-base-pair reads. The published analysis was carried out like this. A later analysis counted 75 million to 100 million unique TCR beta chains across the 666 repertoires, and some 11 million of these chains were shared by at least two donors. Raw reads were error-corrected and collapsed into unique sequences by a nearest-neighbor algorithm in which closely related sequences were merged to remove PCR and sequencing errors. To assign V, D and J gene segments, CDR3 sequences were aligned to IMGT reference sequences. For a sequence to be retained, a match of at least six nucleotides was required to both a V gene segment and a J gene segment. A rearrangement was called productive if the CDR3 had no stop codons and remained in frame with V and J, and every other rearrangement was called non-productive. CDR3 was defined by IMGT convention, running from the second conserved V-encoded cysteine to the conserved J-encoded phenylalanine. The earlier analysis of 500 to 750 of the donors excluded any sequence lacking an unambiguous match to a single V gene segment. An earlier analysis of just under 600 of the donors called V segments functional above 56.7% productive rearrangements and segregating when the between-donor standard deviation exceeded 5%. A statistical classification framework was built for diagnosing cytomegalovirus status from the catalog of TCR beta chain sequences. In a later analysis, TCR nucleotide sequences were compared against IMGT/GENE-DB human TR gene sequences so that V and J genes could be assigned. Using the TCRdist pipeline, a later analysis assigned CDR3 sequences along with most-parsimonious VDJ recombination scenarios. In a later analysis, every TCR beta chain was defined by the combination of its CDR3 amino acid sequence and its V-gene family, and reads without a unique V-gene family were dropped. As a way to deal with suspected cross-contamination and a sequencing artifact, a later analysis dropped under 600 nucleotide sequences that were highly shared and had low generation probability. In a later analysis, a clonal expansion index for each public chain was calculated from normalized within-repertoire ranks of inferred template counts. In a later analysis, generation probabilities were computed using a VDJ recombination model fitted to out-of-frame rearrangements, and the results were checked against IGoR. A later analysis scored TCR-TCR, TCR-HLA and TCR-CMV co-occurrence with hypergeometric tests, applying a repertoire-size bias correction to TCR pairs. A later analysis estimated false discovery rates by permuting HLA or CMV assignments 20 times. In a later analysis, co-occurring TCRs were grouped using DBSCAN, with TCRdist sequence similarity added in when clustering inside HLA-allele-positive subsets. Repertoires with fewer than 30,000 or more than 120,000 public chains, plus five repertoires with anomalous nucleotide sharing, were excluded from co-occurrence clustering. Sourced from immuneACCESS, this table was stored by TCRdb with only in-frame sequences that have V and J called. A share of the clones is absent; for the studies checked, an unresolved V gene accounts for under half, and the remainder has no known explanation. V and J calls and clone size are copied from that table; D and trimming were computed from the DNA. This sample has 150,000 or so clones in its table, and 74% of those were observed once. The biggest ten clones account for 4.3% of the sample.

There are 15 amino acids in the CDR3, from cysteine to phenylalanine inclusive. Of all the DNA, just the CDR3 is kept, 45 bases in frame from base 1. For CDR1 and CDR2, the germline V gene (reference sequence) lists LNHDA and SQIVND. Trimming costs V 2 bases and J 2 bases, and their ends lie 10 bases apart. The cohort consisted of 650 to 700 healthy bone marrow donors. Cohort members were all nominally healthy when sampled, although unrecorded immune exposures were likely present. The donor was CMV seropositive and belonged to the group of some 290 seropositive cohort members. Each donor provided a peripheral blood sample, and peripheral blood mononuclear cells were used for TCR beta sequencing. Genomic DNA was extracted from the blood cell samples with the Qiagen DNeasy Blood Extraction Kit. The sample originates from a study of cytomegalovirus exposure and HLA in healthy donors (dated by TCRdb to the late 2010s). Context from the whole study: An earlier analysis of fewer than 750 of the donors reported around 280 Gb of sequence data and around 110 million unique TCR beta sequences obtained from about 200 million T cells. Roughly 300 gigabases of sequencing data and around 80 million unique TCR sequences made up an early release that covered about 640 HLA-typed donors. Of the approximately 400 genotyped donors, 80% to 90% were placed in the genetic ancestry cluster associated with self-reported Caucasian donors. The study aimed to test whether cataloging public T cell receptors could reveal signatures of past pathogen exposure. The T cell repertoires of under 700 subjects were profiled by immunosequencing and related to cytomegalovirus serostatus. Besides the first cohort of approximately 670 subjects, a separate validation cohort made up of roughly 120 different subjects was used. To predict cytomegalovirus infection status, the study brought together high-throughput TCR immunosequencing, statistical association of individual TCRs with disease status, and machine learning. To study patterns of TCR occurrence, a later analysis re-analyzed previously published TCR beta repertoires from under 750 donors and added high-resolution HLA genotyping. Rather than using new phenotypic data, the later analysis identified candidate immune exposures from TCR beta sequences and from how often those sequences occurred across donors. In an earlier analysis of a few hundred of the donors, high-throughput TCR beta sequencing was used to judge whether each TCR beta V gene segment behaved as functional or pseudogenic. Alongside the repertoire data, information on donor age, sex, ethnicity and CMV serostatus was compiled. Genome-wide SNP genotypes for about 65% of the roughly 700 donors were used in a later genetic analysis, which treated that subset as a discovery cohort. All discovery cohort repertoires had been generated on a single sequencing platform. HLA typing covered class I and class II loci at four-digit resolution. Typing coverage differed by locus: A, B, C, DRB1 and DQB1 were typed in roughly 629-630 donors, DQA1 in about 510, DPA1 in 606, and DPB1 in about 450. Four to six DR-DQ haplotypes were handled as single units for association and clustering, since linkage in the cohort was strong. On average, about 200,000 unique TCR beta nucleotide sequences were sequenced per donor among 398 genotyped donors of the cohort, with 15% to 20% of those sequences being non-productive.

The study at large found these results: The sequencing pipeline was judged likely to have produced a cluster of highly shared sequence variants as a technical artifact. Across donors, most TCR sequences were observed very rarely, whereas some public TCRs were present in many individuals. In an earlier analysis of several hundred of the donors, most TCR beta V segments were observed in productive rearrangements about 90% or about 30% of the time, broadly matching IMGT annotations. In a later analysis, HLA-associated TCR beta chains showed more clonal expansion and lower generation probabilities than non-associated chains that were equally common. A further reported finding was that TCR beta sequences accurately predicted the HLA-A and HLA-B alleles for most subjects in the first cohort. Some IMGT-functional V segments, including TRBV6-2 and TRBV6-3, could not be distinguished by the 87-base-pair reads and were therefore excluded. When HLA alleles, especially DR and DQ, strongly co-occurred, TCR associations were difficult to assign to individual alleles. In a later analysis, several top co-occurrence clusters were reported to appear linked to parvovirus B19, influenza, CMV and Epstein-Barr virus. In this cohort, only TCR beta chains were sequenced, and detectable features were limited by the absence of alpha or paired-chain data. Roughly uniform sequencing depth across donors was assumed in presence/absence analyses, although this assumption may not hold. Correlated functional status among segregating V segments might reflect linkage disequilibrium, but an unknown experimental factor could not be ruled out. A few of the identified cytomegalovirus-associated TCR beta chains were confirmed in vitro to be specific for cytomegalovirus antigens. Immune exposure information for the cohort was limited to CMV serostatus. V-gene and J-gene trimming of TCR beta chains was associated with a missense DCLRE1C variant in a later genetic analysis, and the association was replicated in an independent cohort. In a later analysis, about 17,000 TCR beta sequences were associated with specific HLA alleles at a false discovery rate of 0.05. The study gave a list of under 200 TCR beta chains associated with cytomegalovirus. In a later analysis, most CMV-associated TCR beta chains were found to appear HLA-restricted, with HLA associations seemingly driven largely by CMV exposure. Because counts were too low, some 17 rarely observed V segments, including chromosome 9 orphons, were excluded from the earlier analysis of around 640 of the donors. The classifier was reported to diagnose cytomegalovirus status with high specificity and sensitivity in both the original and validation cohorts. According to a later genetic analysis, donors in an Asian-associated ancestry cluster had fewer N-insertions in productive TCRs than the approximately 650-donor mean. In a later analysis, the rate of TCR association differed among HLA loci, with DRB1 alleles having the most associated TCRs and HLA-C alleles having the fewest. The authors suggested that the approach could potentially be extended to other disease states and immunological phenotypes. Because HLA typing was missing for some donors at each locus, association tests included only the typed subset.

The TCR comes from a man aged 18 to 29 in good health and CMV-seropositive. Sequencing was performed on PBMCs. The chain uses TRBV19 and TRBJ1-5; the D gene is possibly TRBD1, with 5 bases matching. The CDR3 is CASSIRGGGNQPQHF. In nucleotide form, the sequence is TGTGCCAGTAGTATAAGGGGCGGAGGCAATCAGCCCCAGCATTTT.